This T cell receptor (beta chain) was captured in a study of OX40 agonist ivuxolimab in advanced cancers. The germline gives CDR1 SQVTM, CDR2 ANQGSEA. Trimming left V 4 bases short and J 7 bases short, with 19 bases between. The CDR3 contains 14 residues. This clone qualifies as medium-sized. The table came from immunoSEQ multiplex PCR; TCRdb's copy has only in-frame clones and leaves some out. The table lists roughly 71,000 clones, around 73% of them singletons. This material consisted of CD4+ or CD8+ T cells sorted from blood, taken in a trial of the OX40 agonist ivuxolimab. V gene TRBV29-1 combines with J gene TRBJ1-2, with TRBD1 as a possible D gene (5 bases). The sequence came from an adult with an advanced solid tumor such as melanoma, head and neck, liver or kidney cancer. CDR3 region: CSVVVQSRGGGYTF. Written as DNA, the CDR3 is TGCAGCGTTGTGGTTCAAAGTAGGGGCGGTGGCTACACCTTC.